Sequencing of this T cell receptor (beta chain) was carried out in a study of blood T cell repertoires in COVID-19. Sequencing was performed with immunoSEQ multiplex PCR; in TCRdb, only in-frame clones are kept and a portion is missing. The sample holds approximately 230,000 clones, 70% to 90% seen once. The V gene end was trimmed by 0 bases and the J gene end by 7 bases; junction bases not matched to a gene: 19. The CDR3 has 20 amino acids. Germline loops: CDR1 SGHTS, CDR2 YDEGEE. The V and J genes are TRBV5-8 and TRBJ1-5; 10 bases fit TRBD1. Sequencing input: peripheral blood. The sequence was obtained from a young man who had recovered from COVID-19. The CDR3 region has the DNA TGTGCCAGCAGCTTGGCCTTGGGGACAGGGGTAAGGGTACGGGAGCAGCCCCAGCATTTT. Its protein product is CASSLALGTGVRVREQPQHF. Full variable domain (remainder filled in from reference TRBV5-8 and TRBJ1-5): EAGVTQSPTHLIKTRGQQATLRCSPISGHTSVYWYQQALGLGLQFLLWYDEGEERNRGNFPPRFSGRQFPNYSSELNVNALELEDSALYLCASSLALGTGVRVREQPQHFGDGTRLSIL.